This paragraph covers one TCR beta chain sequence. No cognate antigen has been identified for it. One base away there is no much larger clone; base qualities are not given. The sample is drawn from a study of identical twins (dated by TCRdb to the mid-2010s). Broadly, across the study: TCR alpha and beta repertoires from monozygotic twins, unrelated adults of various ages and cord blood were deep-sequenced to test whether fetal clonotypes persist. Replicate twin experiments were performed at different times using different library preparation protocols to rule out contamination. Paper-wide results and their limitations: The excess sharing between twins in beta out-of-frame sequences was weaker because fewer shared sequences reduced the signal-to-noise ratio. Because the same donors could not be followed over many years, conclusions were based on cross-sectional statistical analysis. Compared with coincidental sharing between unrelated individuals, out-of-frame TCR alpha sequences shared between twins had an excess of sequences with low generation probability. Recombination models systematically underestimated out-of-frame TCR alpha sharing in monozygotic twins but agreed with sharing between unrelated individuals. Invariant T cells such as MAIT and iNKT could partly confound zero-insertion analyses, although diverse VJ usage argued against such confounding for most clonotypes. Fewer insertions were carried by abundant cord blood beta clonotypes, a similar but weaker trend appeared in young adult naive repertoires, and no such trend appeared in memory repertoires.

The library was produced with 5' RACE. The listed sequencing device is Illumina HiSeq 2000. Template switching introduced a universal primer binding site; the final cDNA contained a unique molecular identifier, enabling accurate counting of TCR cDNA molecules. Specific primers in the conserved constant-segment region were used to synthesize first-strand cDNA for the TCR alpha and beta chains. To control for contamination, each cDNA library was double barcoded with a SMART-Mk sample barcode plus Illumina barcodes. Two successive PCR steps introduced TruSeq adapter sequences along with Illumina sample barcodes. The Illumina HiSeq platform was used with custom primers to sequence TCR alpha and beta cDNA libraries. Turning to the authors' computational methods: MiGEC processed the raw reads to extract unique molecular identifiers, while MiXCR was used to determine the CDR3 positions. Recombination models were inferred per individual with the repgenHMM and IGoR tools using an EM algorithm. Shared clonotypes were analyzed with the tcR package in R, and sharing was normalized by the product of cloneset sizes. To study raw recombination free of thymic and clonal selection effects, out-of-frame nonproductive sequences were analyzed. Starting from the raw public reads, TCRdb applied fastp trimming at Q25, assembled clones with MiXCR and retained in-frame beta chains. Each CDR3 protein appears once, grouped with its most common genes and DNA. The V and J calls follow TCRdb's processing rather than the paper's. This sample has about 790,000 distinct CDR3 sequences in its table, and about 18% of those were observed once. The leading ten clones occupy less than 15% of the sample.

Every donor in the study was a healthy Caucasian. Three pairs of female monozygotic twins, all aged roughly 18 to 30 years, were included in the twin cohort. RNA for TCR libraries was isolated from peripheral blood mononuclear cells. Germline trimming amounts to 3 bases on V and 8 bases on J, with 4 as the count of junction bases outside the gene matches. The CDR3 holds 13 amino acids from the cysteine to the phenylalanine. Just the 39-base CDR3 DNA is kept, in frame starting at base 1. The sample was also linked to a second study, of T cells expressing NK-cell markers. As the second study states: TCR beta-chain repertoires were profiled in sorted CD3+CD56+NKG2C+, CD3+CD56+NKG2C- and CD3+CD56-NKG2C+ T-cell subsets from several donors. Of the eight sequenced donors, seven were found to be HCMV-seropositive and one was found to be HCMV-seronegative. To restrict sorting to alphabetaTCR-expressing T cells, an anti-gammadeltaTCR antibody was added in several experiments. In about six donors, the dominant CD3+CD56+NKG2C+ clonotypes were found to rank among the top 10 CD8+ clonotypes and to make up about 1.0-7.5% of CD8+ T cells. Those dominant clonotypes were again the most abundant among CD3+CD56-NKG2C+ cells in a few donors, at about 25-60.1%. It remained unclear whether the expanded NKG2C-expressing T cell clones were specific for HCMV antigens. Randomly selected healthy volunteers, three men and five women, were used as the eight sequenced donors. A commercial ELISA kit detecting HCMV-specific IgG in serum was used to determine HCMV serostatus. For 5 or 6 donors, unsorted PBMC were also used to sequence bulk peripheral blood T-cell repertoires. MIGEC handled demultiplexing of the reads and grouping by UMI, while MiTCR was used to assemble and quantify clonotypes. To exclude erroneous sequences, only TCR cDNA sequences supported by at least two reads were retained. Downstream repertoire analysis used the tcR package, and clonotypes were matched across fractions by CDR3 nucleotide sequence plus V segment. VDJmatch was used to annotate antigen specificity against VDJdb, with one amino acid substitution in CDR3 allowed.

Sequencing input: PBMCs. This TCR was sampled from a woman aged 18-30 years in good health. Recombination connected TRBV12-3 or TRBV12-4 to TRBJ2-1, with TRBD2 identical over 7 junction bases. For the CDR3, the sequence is CASSLGRDHEQFF. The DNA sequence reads TGTGCCAGCAGTTTGGGGAGGGACCATGAGCAGTTCTTC.